This T cell receptor (beta chain) was recovered during a study of OX40 agonist ivuxolimab in advanced cancers. Regarding the study as a whole: In a subset of nonresponders, normalized T-cell clonal expansion was also low. Those patients achieving a partial response at 0.1-3.0 mg/kg showed among the lowest clonal expansion.

Germline CDR1 is MDHEN and CDR2 is SYDVKM. The CDR3 is 16 amino acids. V lost 6 bases and J 8 bases, leaving 25 bases between the germline ends. The method was immunoSEQ multiplex PCR; TCRdb's version includes in-frame clones alone and lacks a portion of them. Among approximately 67,000 clones listed, about nine tenths were seen once. With respect to this clone: Its antigen is currently unknown.

The clonotype originates from an adult with an advanced solid tumor such as melanoma, head and neck, liver or kidney cancer. This rearrangement joins TRBV28 to TRBJ1-1; D is ambiguous. Sample: CD4+ or CD8+ T cells sorted from blood, taken in a trial of the OX40 agonist ivuxolimab. The CDR3 DNA sequence: TGTGCCAGCAGCGGTCGAGGTGGTAGTATAGGACGGGAAGCTTTCTTT. Its translation is CASSGRGGSIGREAFF. Together with reference TRBV28 and TRBJ1-1, the CDR3 gives the full variable domain: DVKVTQSSRYLVKRTGEKVFLECVQDMDHENMFWYRQDPGLGLRLIYFSYDVKMKEKGDIPEGYSVSREKKERFSLILESASTNQTSMYLCASSGRGGSIGREAFFGQGTRLTVV.